This is a list of T cell receptor beta chains from one sample in a study of CD8 T cells in cerebrospinal fluid in Alzheimer's disease. For each CDR3 protein, TCRdb gives one entry from its re-call of the 10x single-cell sequencing reads, without DNA. The specimen's table records about 1,400 distinct CDR3 sequences. Sequenced: cerebrospinal fluid. All receptors derive from a human donor with mild cognitive impairment. Both conserved end residues are part of each CDR3. For some rows the clone size is stated as once, few or many, or as a class when expanded; others skip it.

v_call	j_call	clone_size	cdr3_aa
TRBV5-5	TRBJ1-4	NA	CASSLSFVANEKLFF
TRBV19	TRBJ2-1	NA	CASSIAGGRNEQFF
TRBV5-1	TRBJ2-7	medium-sized	CASSLERPPNEQYF
TRBV27	TRBJ2-7	NA	CASSSPGQVPYEQYF
TRBV7-2	TRBJ2-2	medium-sized	CASSFVGFDTGELFF
TRBV7-2	TRBJ2-3	medium-sized	CASNLAHDTDTQYF
TRBV20-1	TRBJ2-3	medium-sized	CSARSLAGAGDTQYF
TRBV11-2	TRBJ1-1	large	CASSSLPGARTEAFF
TRBV10-3	TRBJ2-1	medium-sized	CAIRGTEEGNEQFF
TRBV3-1	TRBJ1-5	medium-sized	CASSRSWGRSQPQHF
TRBV19	TRBJ2-1	NA	CASSRQGTSGSNEQFF
TRBV2	TRBJ1-5	medium-sized	CASSLTGVGNQPQHF
TRBV20-1	TRBJ2-5	medium-sized	CSARGSTGGYRAQYF
TRBV5-6	TRBJ2-7	NA	CASSLGGSSYEQYF
TRBV5-1	TRBJ2-7	NA	CASSLSYGQGFDEQYF
TRBV6-1	TRBJ2-7	NA	CASSEEAGDIKQYF
TRBV6-2/TRBV6-3	TRBJ2-1	medium-sized	CASSYGGASSYNEQFF
TRBV2	TRBJ2-7	NA	CASSSGRSSYEQYF
TRBV18	TRBJ1-4	NA	CASSPLEGAKEKLFF
TRBV16	TRBJ1-3	NA	CASGRQVSGNTIYF
TRBV7-2	TRBJ2-5	hyperexpanded	CASSPGTAFQETQYF
TRBV29-1	TRBJ1-1	medium-sized	CSVEDTGQGIMNTEAFF